The rows below give T cell receptor beta chains drawn from one sample of a study of control samples from healthy donors and cancer patients. Produced via immunoSEQ multiplex PCR; TCRdb's table is partial and in-frame only. The profile shows about 99,000 clones, around 89% of them singletons. The sequenced sample was PBMCs. The receptors here all came from a man between 60 and 70 years old with lung cancer. CDR3s include the opening cysteine and the closing phenylalanine or tryptophan. The D gene is left open where the match is weak. Size tells how often a clone was seen (once, few, many) or the class of an expanded clone, and some rows leave it out.

D: NA; V: TRBV12-3/TRBV12-4; size: NA; J: TRBJ2-5; CDR3: CASSFRETQYF
D: NA; V: TRBV7-3; size: NA; J: TRBJ1-1; CDR3: CASSLTGGGTEAFF
D: NA; V: TRBV27; size: NA; J: TRBJ1-1; CDR3: CASIYRPGFDTEAFF
D: NA; V: TRBV9; size: NA; J: TRBJ2-5; CDR3: CASSVDGTVGRETQYF
D: TRBD1; V: TRBV3-1/TRBV3-2; size: NA; J: TRBJ1-1; CDR3: CASSPLQGRGSPPEAFF
D: NA; V: TRBV9; size: NA; J: TRBJ2-6; CDR3: CASTQRAGGSGANVLTF
D: TRBD1; V: TRBV5-5; size: NA; J: TRBJ1-6; CDR3: CASSLQGLDSPLHF
D: NA; V: TRBV30; size: once; J: TRBJ1-5; CDR3: CAWSGSQTAISNQPQHF
D: NA; V: TRBV29-1; size: NA; J: TRBJ2-5; CDR3: CSVGGGMKEETQYF
D: TRBD1; V: TRBV2; size: NA; J: TRBJ2-5; CDR3: CASSGQTGQAALGSQETQYF
D: TRBD1; V: TRBV28; size: NA; J: TRBJ1-2; CDR3: CASSLGGQGVKVYGYTF
D: NA; V: TRBV5-1; size: NA; J: TRBJ2-1; CDR3: CASSLLRADNEQFF
D: TRBD2; V: TRBV7-6; size: NA; J: TRBJ2-2; CDR3: CASSLLLAGSNTGELFF
D: TRBD1; V: TRBV11-2; size: NA; J: TRBJ2-5; CDR3: CASSLVQGAQETQYF
D: NA; V: TRBV30; size: NA; J: TRBJ1-6; CDR3: CAWDGRMSNSPLHF
D: NA; V: TRBV30; size: once; J: TRBJ1-1; CDR3: CAGGRTNTEAFF
D: TRBD1; V: TRBV10-1; size: NA; J: TRBJ2-2; CDR3: CASSEPGQGVPGELFF
D: TRBD2; V: TRBV9; size: NA; J: TRBJ2-3; CDR3: CASSPAGGRTDTQYF
D: NA; V: TRBV6-1; size: NA; J: TRBJ2-1; CDR3: CASSEAAEQFF
D: TRBD2; V: TRBV9; size: once; J: TRBJ2-3; CDR3: CASSVVPLAGGADTQYF
D: NA; V: TRBV20-1; size: NA; J: TRBJ2-3; CDR3: CSASLDTQYF
D: NA; V: TRBV5-1; size: NA; J: TRBJ1-6; CDR3: CASTLTSGNSPLHF
D: TRBD1; V: TRBV12-5; size: NA; J: TRBJ2-2; CDR3: CASAFGTGDTGELFF
D: NA; V: TRBV2; size: NA; J: TRBJ1-2; CDR3: CASSETDYGYTF
D: NA; V: TRBV27; size: NA; J: TRBJ2-2; CDR3: CASSSFRSTGELFF
D: TRBD1; V: TRBV11-1; size: once; J: TRBJ1-2; CDR3: CASSLGQSHGYTF
D: NA; V: TRBV10-3; size: few; J: TRBJ1-5; CDR3: CAISESGLGEGQPQHF
D: NA; V: TRBV7-3; size: once; J: TRBJ1-4; CDR3: CASSLIGGEQEKLFF
D: NA; V: TRBV30; size: NA; J: TRBJ1-4; CDR3: CAWSVQGGINEKLFF
D: NA; V: TRBV10-2; size: NA; J: TRBJ2-7; CDR3: CASSDAHWGYEQYF
D: NA; V: TRBV7-2; size: NA; J: TRBJ2-2; CDR3: CASSSYLRVDTGELFF
D: NA; V: TRBV2; size: NA; J: TRBJ1-1; CDR3: CASSEGGMNTEAFF